These 18 T cell receptor beta chains were sequenced from one sample in a study of response to subunit inactivated influenza vaccine. TCRdb recomputed calls from the RT-PCR reads with MiXCR, one row per CDR3 protein. The sample consists of about 520,000 distinct CDR3 sequences, around 25% of them appearing once. The sequencing here drew on CD4+ T cells sorted from PBMCs, taken 4 to 6 days after vaccination. All receptors come from a man in his fifties who received an inactivated influenza vaccine.

The chain combines TRBV5-1 with TRBJ2-1; D is possibly TRBD1 or TRBD2 (5 bases each). The CDR3 contains 14 residues. The germline gives CDR1 SGHRS, CDR2 YFSETQ. The V and J ends lost 0 bases and 10 bases respectively, with 14 bases between them. Here the CDR3 reads CASSLGDVAGEQFF. CDR3 nucleotides: TGCGCCAGCAGCTTGGGGGACGTTGCGGGCGAGCAGTTCTTC.

The rearrangement joins TRBV15 to TRBJ2-5, with 7 nucleotides matching TRBD2. The CDR3 has 14 amino acids. Germline V gives CDR1 LNHNV, CDR2 YYDKDF (reference sequence). The ends lost 5 bases at V and 5 bases at J; junction bases unmatched: 8. The CDR3: CATSSREEGETQYF. The DNA of the CDR3 is TGTGCCACCAGCTCCCGGGAGGAAGGGGAGACCCAGTACTTC.

The chain is built from TRBV5-1 and TRBJ2-7, with a possible D match to TRBD1 (6 bases). Deletions cut 5 bases from V and 5 bases from J, with 14 bases between. Germline V gene data show CDR1 as SGHRS and CDR2 as YFSETQ. The length of the CDR3 is 13 residues. This CDR3 is CASRFGGDDEQYF. The CDR3 DNA is TGCGCCAGCAGGTTTGGGGGCGACGACGAGCAGTACTTC.

The V gene is TRBV7-2, the J gene TRBJ2-1, with 8 bases aligning to TRBD2. Germline V gene lookup returns CDR1 SGHTA and CDR2 FQGNSA. CDR3 length: 14 amino acids. Germline trimming cut 9 bases from V and 6 bases from J; bases unmatched to any gene: 10. The CDR3 spells CASIRGGQSNEQFF. CDR3 sequence (DNA): TGTGCCAGTATCCGGGGGGGCCAAAGCAATGAGCAGTTCTTC.

The CDR3 bases are TGCGCCAGCAGCCCTGAGACAGGGCTATATGAGCAGTTCTTC. Encoded protein: CASSPETGLYEQFF. The rearrangement links TRBV5-1 to TRBJ2-1; the match to TRBD1 covers 7 bases. CDR1 is SGHRS and CDR2 is YFSETQ in the germline V gene. This CDR3 contains 14 residues. J gave up 8 bases and V 4 bases, and 9 bases lay outside the gene matches.

This clonotype has only a few counts. V and J are TRBV12-3 or TRBV12-4 and TRBJ1-5; D uncertain. Trimming took 8 bases from V and 3 from J, leaving 11 bases between them. The CDR3 length is 13 residues. In DNA, the CDR3 is TGTGCCAGCGGATGGGATAACAATCAGCCCCAGCATTTT. It yields the protein CASGWDNNQPQHF.

The sample holds a few counts of this clonotype. The V and J genes are TRBV7-9 and TRBJ2-3, with 7 bases that match TRBD1. The V segment lost 4 bases and the J segment 5 bases; nucleotides outside the gene matches: 3. CDR1 and CDR2 (germline): SEHNR, FQNEAQ (reference sequence). CDR3 length equals 13 residues. The CDR3 nucleotides are TGTGCCAGCAGCTCAGCAGGGGGAGATACGCAGTATTTT. Protein sequence: CASSSAGGDTQYF.

The CDR3 region has the DNA TGTGCCAGCAGTTTAAGGGAGATAGACGAGCAGTACTTC. Translation: CASSLREIDEQYF. The rearrangement joins TRBV12-3 or TRBV12-4 to TRBJ2-7; D may be TRBD2 (5 bases). Trimming removed 2 bases at V and 5 bases at J, with 10 bases between. The CDR3 has 13 amino acids.

Comments on this clonotype: The junction departs from the called germline gene at one end, perhaps through a read error. This rearrangement joins TRBV3-1 to TRBJ2-5, with D unclear. There are 15 residues in the CDR3. CDR1 is LGHDT and CDR2 is YNNKEL in the germline V gene (reference sequence). CDR3 residues: CASSQDLGNQETQYF. The CDR3 DNA reads as TGTGCCAGCAGCCAAGATTTGGGCAACCAAGAAACCCAGTACTTC.

This clonotype has a handful of counts. The chain couples TRBV24-1 to TRBJ1-2, with D possibly matching TRBD1 (6 bases). CDR1 is KGHDR, CDR2 SFDVKD, per germline. The CDR3 totals 14 residues. Between the trimmed V and J ends, which lost 0 bases and 3 bases, there was a span of 7 bases. CDR3 DNA: TGTGCCACCAGTGATTTGGCAGGGGACTATGGCTACACCTTC. This codes for CATSDLAGDYGYTF.

The rearrangement links TRBV6-2 or TRBV6-3 to TRBJ1-5; 7 nucleotides match TRBD1. The junction had 10 bases not matched to a gene; V was cut back by 10 bases and J by 4 bases. The germline gives CDR1 MNHEY, CDR2 SVGEGT. The CDR3 totals 14 residues. The CDR3 DNA reads TGTGCCACATGCACCGGGACAGCTAATCAGCCCCAGCATTTT. Translated: CATCTGTANQPQHF.

This clonotype showed up many times. J is TRBJ2-2 and V is TRBV2; D not resolved. The CDR3 is 14 amino acids. Per germline, CDR1 SNHLY and CDR2 FYNNEI. V lost 4 bases to trimming and J lost 7 bases, with 13 bases between them. As DNA, the CDR3 is TGTGCCAGCAGTGCCAGACCCGACGTCGGGGAGCTGTTTTTT. Protein sequence: CASSARPDVGELFF.

CDR3 bases: TGTGCCAGCAGCTCAGGACCGAAAAATGAGCAGTTCTTC. Protein product: CASSSGPKNEQFF. The chain joins TRBV7-2 to TRBJ2-1; D not certain. Trimming took 4 bases from V and 7 from J, leaving 11 bases between them. Germline V gene data show CDR1 as SGHTA and CDR2 as FQGNSA. The CDR3 has 13 amino acids.

This clonotype was seen a few times. CDR3 DNA sequence: TGTGCCAGCAGCCTCGGGGCTAATGAAAAACTGTTTTTT. Its protein is CASSLGANEKLFF. J is TRBJ1-4 and V is TRBV12-3 or TRBV12-4; no clear D. V was cut by 6 bases and J by 3 bases, with 8 bases left in between. CDR3 length: 13 residues.

The rearrangement uses TRBV18 and TRBJ1-3; no definite D call. V lost 2 bases and J 1 base, leaving 6 bases between the germline ends. This CDR3 region has 14 residues. CDR1 and CDR2 (germline): KGHSH, LQKENI. CDR3 amino acids: CASSPEGSGNTIYF. In nucleotides, the CDR3 is TGTGCCAGCTCACCAGAAGGGTCTGGAAACACCATATATTTT.

This clonotype was seen more than once but under ten times. The chain recombines TRBV29-1 with TRBJ2-3; 7 bases line up with TRBD1. CDR3 length: 14 amino acids. Unmatched junction bases numbered 7, after V lost 5 bases and J lost 2 bases. Germline CDR1 reads SQVTM; CDR2 reads ANQGSEA. In DNA form, the CDR3 reads TGCAGCGTTCGACAGGGATCCGTCACAGATACGCAGTATTTT. Protein product: CSVRQGSVTDTQYF.

V usage is TRBV20-1 and J usage is TRBJ2-7, with TRBD1 matching over 8 bases. The CDR3 totals 14 residues. V shed 4 bases and J 2 bases; nucleotides not matched to a gene: 7. Germline values: CDR1 DFQATT, CDR2 SNEGSKA (reference sequence). CDR3 sequence (DNA): TGCAGTGCTACCTTAGGACAGGGAGCCTACGAGCAGTACTTC. Its translation is CSATLGQGAYEQYF.

The rearrangement links TRBV5-1 to TRBJ2-7; 9 bases match TRBD2. Germline CDR1 reads SGHRS; CDR2 reads YFSETQ. J gave up 4 bases and V 7 bases, and 9 bases lay outside the gene matches. There are 14 residues in the CDR3. CDR3 protein: CASGRLAGAYEQYF. The CDR3 region has the DNA TGCGCCAGCGGACGATTAGCGGGAGCTTACGAGCAGTACTTC.